The clone carrying this T cell receptor beta chain was picked up many times. Its matching antigen is unknown. Trimming cost V 5 bases and J 1 base, with 6 bases left between them. Germline loops: CDR1 MNHEY, CDR2 SMNVEV (reference sequence). There are 14 residues in the CDR3. The authors prepared the TCRbeta library with unique molecular identifiers. TCRdb independently ran MiXCR on the PCR reads; one entry per CDR3 protein. The sample contains about 200,000 distinct CDR3 sequences, 6.3% of which appear only once. The sample originates from a study of T-cell reconstitution after alpha-beta-depleted transplantation in children. General study points: At one year after transplant, newly produced T cells mostly accounted for T-cell counts and diversity. The study traced high day-60 TCRbeta diversity in some patients to surviving recipient T cells and thymic progenitors.

The sequence was obtained from a girl under three years old with combined immunodeficiency, due to receive a stem cell transplant. The rearrangement uses TRBV27 and TRBJ2-6; D ambiguous. Sample: PBMCs, taken before TCRalphabeta/CD19-depleted stem cell transplant. Here the CDR3 reads CASSLASGANVLTF. Written as DNA, the CDR3 is TGTGCCAGCAGTCTGGCTTCTGGGGCCAACGTCCTGACTTTC.